Listed below are T cell receptor beta chains from one sample, sequenced in a study of vaccination and CD4 T cells after COVID-19. The antigens for these receptors are not known. TCRdb redid the calling of the PCR reads with MiXCR, one entry per CDR3 protein. The data contain 3,000 or so distinct CDR3 sequences, approximately 22% of them seen just once; the ten biggest clones take up 35% to 50%. What was sequenced was CD4+ T cells from blood, cultured in vitro. These receptors were obtained from a human donor who had recovered from COVID-19. Each CDR3 is given with its conserved first and last residue. The D gene is left open where the match is weak.

TRBD1 | TRBJ2-2 | TRBV2 | CASSIQGVKNTGELFF
- | TRBJ1-3 | TRBV6-1 | CASSERQFSGNTIYF
TRBD1 | TRBJ1-2 | TRBV6-5 | CASSSPTGGKDYGYTF
- | TRBJ2-7 | TRBV20-1 | CSASSPRDSYEQYF
TRBD1 | TRBJ1-1 | TRBV6-5 | CASRYPGQGENTEAFF
- | TRBJ2-3 | TRBV6-4 | CASSERGGTDTQYF
- | TRBJ2-7 | TRBV2 | CASKQGYHEQYF
TRBD1 | TRBJ1-2 | TRBV27 | CASSLRTGGASRDGYTF
TRBD1 | TRBJ2-7 | TRBV6-1 | CASRGTGGDEQYF
- | TRBJ2-7 | TRBV14 | CASSQGVGPRHEQYF
TRBD2 | TRBJ2-5 | TRBV6-5 | CASSLLAGGPQETQYF
TRBD1 | TRBJ1-6 | TRBV6-5 | CASSYGIGTAQSSYNSPLHF
TRBD1 | TRBJ1-6 | TRBV30 | CAWSPGQGSGALHF
- | TRBJ2-2 | TRBV7-3 | CASSLTNTGELFF
TRBD1 | TRBJ2-5 | TRBV12-5 | CASGSLIRGRETQYF
TRBD1 | TRBJ1-6 | TRBV6-5 | CASSYQTGGINSPLHF
TRBD2 | TRBJ2-2 | TRBV4-1 | CASSHSLLAGFDTGELFF
- | TRBJ1-1 | TRBV28 | CASDRQLMNTEAFF
TRBD2 | TRBJ2-1 | TRBV30 | CAWSAGLAGEHEQFF
- | TRBJ2-6 | TRBV30 | CAWTGLTAGGANVLTF
- | TRBJ1-1 | TRBV7-8 | CASSSQTSQTEAFF
- | TRBJ1-6 | TRBV30 | CAWSPGWNSPLHF
- | TRBJ1-2 | TRBV27 | CASSLRTPTGSHGYTF
TRBD2 | TRBJ2-3 | TRBV10-1 | CASSGTRLGTQYF
- | TRBJ1-6 | TRBV27 | CASSPRTANNSPLHF
- | TRBJ2-2 | TRBV7-8 | CASSLGPISPGELFF
- | TRBJ2-5 | TRBV11-2 | CASSLDGVAETQYF
TRBD1 | TRBJ1-1 | TRBV6-1 | CASSRQGNTEAFF
TRBD1 | TRBJ2-1 | TRBV7-7 | CASSQGTGLDEQFF
- | TRBJ2-1 | TRBV30 | CAWSGAPLTNEQFF
- | TRBJ2-3 | TRBV12-3/TRBV12-4 | CASSATSTDTQYF
TRBD2 | TRBJ2-3 | TRBV30 | CAWSGRLAGGPQNTDTQYF
- | TRBJ1-2 | TRBV20-1 | CSAWSYGYTF
TRBD1 | TRBJ1-2 | TRBV20-1 | CSATLINRGGGYTF
- | TRBJ1-3 | TRBV11-1 | CASSLGTAGNTIYF
- | TRBJ1-1 | TRBV5-4 | CASSERGMNTEAFF
- | TRBJ2-7 | TRBV6-1 | CASGGRISYEQYF
- | TRBJ1-3 | TRBV20-1 | CSAREGGNTIYF
TRBD1 | TRBJ2-1 | TRBV6-1 | CASSALGTASYNEQFF
- | TRBJ1-3 | TRBV20-1 | CSARVPRSGNTIYF
TRBD2 | TRBJ2-3 | TRBV15 | CATSRGFGAGSSTDTQYF
- | TRBJ2-7 | TRBV12-3/TRBV12-4 | CASSPRQVTYEQYF
TRBD1 | TRBJ2-1 | TRBV20-1 | CSARDYGQGGDEQFF
- | TRBJ1-5 | TRBV19 | CASSMWNGRDQPQHF
- | TRBJ1-3 | TRBV21-1 | CASRQPTVSGNTIYF
- | TRBJ2-1 | TRBV11-2 | CASATSGLKGFF
- | TRBJ1-1 | TRBV21-1 | CAPTRGGQGGSLGAFF
TRBD1 | TRBJ2-1 | TRBV20-1 | CSADITGGRGSYNEQFF
- | TRBJ2-3 | TRBV11-3 | CASSQNYRDTQYF
TRBD2 | TRBJ2-2 | TRBV6-2/TRBV6-3 | CASTLPWTSGVYTGELFF
TRBD2 | TRBJ2-2 | TRBV5-4 | CASSAGLAGGHATGELFF
- | TRBJ1-6 | TRBV30 | CAWSPGNNSPLHF
- | TRBJ1-6 | TRBV6-5 | CASSYWRNSPLHF
- | TRBJ1-1 | TRBV11-2 | CAKGYGVTVQNTEAFF
- | TRBJ1-4 | TRBV15 | CATSRRVGQGNEKLFF
- | TRBJ2-7 | TRBV5-6 | CASSLPGSRGPYEQYF
- | TRBJ1-2 | TRBV6-1 | CASSRTDTNYGYTF
TRBD1 | TRBJ1-5 | TRBV30 | CAWSGQGFYQPQHF
- | TRBJ1-6 | TRBV20-1 | CSARAEWENSPLHF
- | TRBJ2-5 | TRBV10-3 | CAISETTTQETQYF